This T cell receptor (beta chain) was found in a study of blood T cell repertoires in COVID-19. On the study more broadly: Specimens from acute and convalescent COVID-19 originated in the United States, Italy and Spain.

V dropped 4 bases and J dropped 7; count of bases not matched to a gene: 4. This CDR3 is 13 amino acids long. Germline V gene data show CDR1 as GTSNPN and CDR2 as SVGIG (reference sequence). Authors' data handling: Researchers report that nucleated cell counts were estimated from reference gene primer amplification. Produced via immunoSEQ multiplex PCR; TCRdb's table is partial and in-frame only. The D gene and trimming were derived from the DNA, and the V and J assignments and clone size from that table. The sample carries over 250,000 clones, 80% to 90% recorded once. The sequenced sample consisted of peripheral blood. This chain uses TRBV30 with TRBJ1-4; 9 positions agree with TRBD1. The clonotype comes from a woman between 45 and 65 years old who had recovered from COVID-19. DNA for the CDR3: TGTGCCTGGAAAGGGACAGGGAGTGAAAAACTGTTTTTT. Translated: CAWKGTGSEKLFF.